This T cell receptor beta chain was documented in a study of blood T cell repertoires in COVID-19. The CDR3 extends over 16 amino acids. CDR1 and CDR2 (germline): MNHNS, SASEGT. J was trimmed by 9 bases and V by 4 bases; bases with no gene match: 9. Only in-frame clones appear in the TCRdb table, and some are missing; sequencing was by immunoSEQ multiplex PCR. The sample carries under 250,000 clones, around four fifths recorded once. The source of this sequence is a woman between 65 and 79 years old with active or convalescent COVID-19. The chain has TRBV6-1 and TRBJ2-3; 14 bases are shared with TRBD2. Sequenced: peripheral blood. Written as DNA, the CDR3 is TGTGCCAGCAGTGCCTTCGGGACTAGCGGGAGTTCAACGCAGTATTTT. It encodes CASSAFGTSGSSTQYF.